These 5 T cell receptor beta chains were sequenced from one sample in a study of cytomegalovirus exposure and HLA in healthy donors. PCR involved 60 Vbeta and 13 Jbeta primers. Measured with immunoSEQ multiplex PCR; TCRdb has only the in-frame clones, and not every one. The sample yields about 140,000 clones, roughly 76% seen once. The sequencing input was PBMCs. These receptors were taken from a female donor in good health and CMV-seronegative.

The sample holds a few counts of this clone. V gene TRBV7-2 combines with J gene TRBJ1-4, with TRBD1 identical over 7 bases. Germline V gives CDR1 SGHTA, CDR2 FQGNSA. This CDR3 is 13 amino acids long. V shed 5 bases, J shed 6 bases, and the junction held 3 bases outside the gene matches. This CDR3 reads CASSRTGDEKLFF. CDR3 DNA: TGTGCCAGCAGCCGTACAGGGGATGAAAAACTGTTTTTT.

V usage is TRBV5-1 and J usage is TRBJ2-5; the match to TRBD2 covers 8 bases. The end of the DNA aligns better with TRBJ2-7, so the J call may be wrong. Germline V gene data show CDR1 as SGHRS and CDR2 as YFSETQ. The CDR3 is 14 amino acids. In DNA, the CDR3 is TGCGCCAGCAGCTTGGATCCGGGAGGGTACGAGCAGTACTTC. This gives the protein CASSLDPGGYEQYF.

Turning to this clone: The sample carries other DNA sequences with the same CDR3. This rearrangement joins TRBV6-1 to TRBJ2-7, with a possible D match to TRBD2 (5 bases). V dropped 6 bases and J dropped 5 bases, with 20 bases sitting between them. The CDR3 covers 15 residues. CDR1 and CDR2 from the germline V gene are MNHNS and SASEGT. CDR3 in amino acids: CASRERLRDRNEQYF. CDR3 DNA sequence: TGTGCCAGCAGAGAAAGATTGAGGGATCGCAACGAGCAGTACTTC.

Turning to this clone: An end of the junction does not agree with germline; a read error may underlie this. Other DNA sequences in this sample translate to the same CDR3. CDR3 region: CASSSPRGSVAYEQYF. In nucleotides, the CDR3 is TGCGCCAGCAGCAGCCCGCGGGGTAGCGTAGCCTACGAGCAGTACTTC. V usage is TRBV2 and J usage is TRBJ2-7, with D tentatively TRBD2 (6 bases). The CDR3 consists of 16 residues. Germline V CDR1 and CDR2: SNHLY, FYNNEI.

This chain links TRBV2 with TRBJ1-1; TRBD1 aligns across 9 bases. Losses at the gene ends were 3 bases for V and 6 bases for J; bases not matched to a gene: 8. The CDR3 consists of 15 residues. Germline V lookup: CDR1 SNHLY, CDR2 FYNNEI. The CDR3 coding sequence is TGTGCCAGCAGTGACCCCGACAGGGGGGTCGCTGAAGCTTTCTTT. It translates to CASSDPDRGVAEAFF.